This T cell receptor beta chain originates from a study of cytomegalovirus exposure and HLA in healthy donors. Germline V lookup: CDR1 MGHDK, CDR2 SYGVNS. The CDR3 loop spans 16 amino acids. The ends lost 4 bases at V and 5 bases at J; junction bases unmatched: 8. Each donor was healthy, and each was a bone marrow donor. Use of 60 Vbeta and 13 Jbeta primers characterized the PCR. Study processing details: The count from a later analysis was 79 million or so unique TCR beta chains, 9.5 million to 13 million of them shared. The method was immunoSEQ multiplex PCR; TCRdb's version includes in-frame clones alone and lacks a portion of them. From that table come the V and J calls and clone size; the DNA was used to work out D and trimming. The sample has about 38,000 clones, 86% seen once. Points from the study as a whole: Earlier analysis yielded a pattern in which most TCR beta V segments were productive about 87% or about 30% of the time. TCR beta sequences reportedly predicted most subjects' HLA-A and HLA-B alleles accurately.

A note on this clone: No antigen is known for it.

This chain uses TRBV25-1 with TRBJ2-2, with 9 bases matching TRBD1. Source material: PBMCs. The sequence derives from a woman aged 40 to 55 in good health and CMV-seropositive. The DNA of the CDR3 is TGTGCCAGCAGTGCAGAACAGGGGGCGGTTACCGGGGAGCTGTTTTTT. This gives the protein CASSAEQGAVTGELFF.